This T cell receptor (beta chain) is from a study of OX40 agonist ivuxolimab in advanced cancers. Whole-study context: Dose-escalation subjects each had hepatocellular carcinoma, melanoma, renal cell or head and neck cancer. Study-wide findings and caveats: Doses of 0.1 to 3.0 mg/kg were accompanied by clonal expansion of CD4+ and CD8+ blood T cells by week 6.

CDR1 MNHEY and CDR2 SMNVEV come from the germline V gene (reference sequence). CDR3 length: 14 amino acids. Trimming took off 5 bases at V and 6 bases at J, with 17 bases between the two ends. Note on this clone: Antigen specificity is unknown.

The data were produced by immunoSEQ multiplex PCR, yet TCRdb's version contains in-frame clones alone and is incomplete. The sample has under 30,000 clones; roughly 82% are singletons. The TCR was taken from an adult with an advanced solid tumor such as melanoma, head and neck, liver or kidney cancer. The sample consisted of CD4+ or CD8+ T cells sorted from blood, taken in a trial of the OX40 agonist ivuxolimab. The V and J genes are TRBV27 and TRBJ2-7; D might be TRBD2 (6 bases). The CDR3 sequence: CASSPRGTAFEQYF. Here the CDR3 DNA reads TGTGCCAGCAGTCCCCGGGGGACGGCCTTCGAGCAGTACTTC.